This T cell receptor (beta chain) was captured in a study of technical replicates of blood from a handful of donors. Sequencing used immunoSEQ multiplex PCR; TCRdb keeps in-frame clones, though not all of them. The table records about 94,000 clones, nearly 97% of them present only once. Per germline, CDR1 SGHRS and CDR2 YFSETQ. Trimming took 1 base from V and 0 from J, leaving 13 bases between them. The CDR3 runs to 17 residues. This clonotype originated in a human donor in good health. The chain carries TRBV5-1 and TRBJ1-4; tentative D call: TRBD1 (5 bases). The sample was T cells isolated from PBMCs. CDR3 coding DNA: TGCGCCAGCAGCTTGCGACAGTCCCTAACAACTAATGAAAAACTGTTTTTT. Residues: CASSLRQSLTTNEKLFF.